The 5 T cell receptor beta chains presented below share a single source sample, sequenced in a study of T cells in Graves' hyperthyroidism and ophthalmopathy. TCR beta CDR3 regions were amplified from RNA transcripts. Initially, a first-round RT-PCR of the TCR CDR3 employed the HTBI primer set. TCRdb reanalysed the multiplex PCR reads using MiXCR and keeps one entry per CDR3 protein. The sample lists about 540,000 distinct CDR3 sequences, about 45% occurring once. The specimen sequenced was peripheral blood or thyroid tissue (not recorded which). These receptors were taken from a woman aged 18-29 years with Graves' hyperthyroidism.

This clonotype was recorded only once. The chain has TRBV9 and TRBJ1-4; D might be TRBD1 (5 bases). The CDR3 runs 16 residues. Germline V gives CDR1 SGDLS, CDR2 YYNGEE. V was pared by 4 bases and J by 8 bases, with 21 bases between. CDR3 sequence reads: CASSSFAGGVEEKLFF. As DNA, the CDR3 is TGTGCCAGCAGCTCCTTCGCGGGAGGGGTCGAAGAAAAACTGTTTTTT.

This chain connects TRBV25-1 to TRBJ1-1; D is possibly TRBD1 (5 bases). V was pared by 10 bases and J by 0 bases, with 15 bases between. CDR3 length equals 14 residues. Germline CDR1 is MGHDK and CDR2 is SYGVNS. In nucleotides, the CDR3 is TGTGCCACCCAGGGACGGCGCATGAACACTGAAGCTTTCTTT. Translating it yields CATQGRRMNTEAFF.

J is TRBJ2-2 and V is TRBV2; 12 bases are a match to TRBD2. After removal of 6 bases from V and 7 bases from J, the junction contained 9 bases not matched to a gene. The CDR3 sequence is 16 residues long. Germline V lookup: CDR1 SNHLY, CDR2 FYNNEI. This CDR3 reads CASRRLAGVGFGELFF. In DNA form, the CDR3 reads TGTGCCAGCAGGAGACTAGCGGGAGTTGGATTCGGGGAGCTGTTTTTT.

This clonotype was observed a single time. A much larger clone differs from this one at a single base, so this may be a read error. The rearrangement uses TRBV2 and TRBJ2-7; D gene uncertain. The J call may be wrong; the DNA end is better matched by TRBJ2-1. The germline V gene has CDR1 SNHLY and CDR2 FYNNEI. This CDR3 comprises 12 residues. CDR3 region: CATSDAAYEQFF. DNA for the CDR3: TGTGCCACCTCGGACGCAGCCTACGAGCAGTTCTTC.

The chain couples TRBV20-1 to TRBJ2-7, with TRBD2 matching 8 bases. The CDR3 is 17 amino acids. Germline values: CDR1 DFQATT, CDR2 SNEGSKA (reference sequence). V dropped 3 bases and J dropped 4; count of bases not matched to a gene: 17. The CDR3 is CSASSEEGSGIEYEQYF. The CDR3 region has the DNA TGCAGTGCTAGTTCTGAGGAGGGTAGCGGGATTGAATACGAGCAGTACTTC.